This T cell receptor beta chain was profiled in a study of identical twins. This clonotype was counted ten times or more. Each CDR3 protein is one row after TCRdb ran MiXCR on the 5' RACE reads. Here the sample spans more than 650,000 distinct CDR3 sequences, approximately 6% being singletons. CDR1 is DFQATT, CDR2 SNEGSKA, per germline (reference sequence). The V end was cut by 4 bases, the J end by 1 base, with 11 bases between. The CDR3 loop spans 13 amino acids. The sequenced material came from naive T cells sorted from blood. This receptor was identified in a young man in good health. The rearrangement links TRBV20-1 to TRBJ2-7; tentatively, D is TRBD2 (5 bases). The CDR3 is CSATSGKSYEQYF. The CDR3 bases are TGCAGTGCTACCAGCGGAAAATCCTACGAGCAGTACTTC.